This TCR beta chain was obtained from a study of early T cells in non-severe SARS-CoV-2 infection. Study summary: Alpha and beta chains were unpaired, from unsorted whole-blood bulk RNA. Points from the study as a whole: Missing private and CD4 specificities, VDJdb matching favored anti-spike CD8 responses.

In this sample, this clonotype turned up many times. Its target is unknown. The CDR3 consists of 12 residues. Germline V gives CDR1 KGHSH, CDR2 LQKENI. V was cut by 1 base and J by 2 bases, with 2 bases left in between. Attachment of unique molecular identifiers was made to individual cDNA molecules. MiXCR, run by TCRdb on the 5' RACE reads, gives a single entry per CDR3 protein. Here the sample spans 64,000 or so distinct CDR3 sequences, around 12% being singletons. The chain links TRBV18 to TRBJ1-1, with D unclear. The source material was whole blood. This receptor was obtained from an adult who was a healthcare worker with PCR-confirmed SARS-CoV-2 infection or an uninfected control (not recorded which). The CDR3 DNA is TGTGCCAGCTCACCACTTAACACTGAAGCTTTCTTT. It codes for CASSPLNTEAFF.